A selection of T cell receptor beta chains follows, all from one sample in a study of blood T cell repertoires in COVID-19. Data came from immunoSEQ multiplex PCR; TCRdb stores just in-frame clones and leaves some out. Of roughly 66,000 clones in the sample, around 82% were seen once. The sequenced sample was peripheral blood. The receptors originated from a man aged 55 to 69 with acute or convalescent COVID-19. Each CDR3 is given with its conserved first and last residue. Each record gives: clone size, J gene, D gene, V gene, CDR3 DNA, CDR3 protein. D genes are given only for firm matches. Rows give clone size only sometimes, using once, few, many, or a class for an expanded clone.

size: NA; J: TRBJ2-1; D: TRBD1; V: TRBV4-3; DNA: TGCGCCAGCAGCCAGAAGGACAGGGGGCGCTTCAATGAGCAGTTCTTC; CDR3: CASSQKDRGRFNEQFF
size: once; J: TRBJ2-1; D: TRBD2; V: TRBV11-2; DNA: TGTGCCAGCAGACCTACTAGCGGGGGGGCCAGTGAGCAGTTCTTC; CDR3: CASRPTSGGASEQFF
size: NA; J: TRBJ2-7; D: NA; V: TRBV3-1/TRBV3-2; DNA: TGTGCCAGCAGCCACCAACAGGGTTTGCAGTACTTC; CDR3: CASSHQQGLQYF
size: NA; J: TRBJ1-6; D: TRBD1; V: TRBV5-6; DNA: TGTGCCAGCAGCGCCCTGGGGACAGGGAGGGATAATTCACCCCTCCACTTT; CDR3: CASSALGTGRDNSPLHF
size: once; J: TRBJ2-3; D: TRBD1; V: TRBV18; DNA: TGTGCCAGCTCCCGGACAGGCTCAAGCACAGATACGCAGTATTTT; CDR3: CASSRTGSSTDTQYF
size: few; J: TRBJ2-6; D: TRBD1; V: TRBV16; DNA: TGTGCCAGCAGCCAATGGCGACAGGGGGCTGCTGGGGCCAACGTCCTGACTTTC; CDR3: CASSQWRQGAAGANVLTF
size: NA; J: TRBJ2-5; D: NA; V: TRBV30; DNA: TGTGCCTGGAGTGTACAAGTCGGGGTGAGAGAGACCCAGTACTTC; CDR3: CAWSVQVGVRETQYF
size: few; J: TRBJ1-1; D: NA; V: TRBV19; DNA: TGTGCCACCCTAGTGCGAAGGGGGGGTGGCACTGAAGCTTTCTTT; CDR3: CATLVRRGGGTEAFF
size: NA; J: TRBJ1-5; D: TRBD1; V: TRBV19; DNA: TGTGCCACTCAGGACAGGACTAATCAGCCCCAGCATTTT; CDR3: CATQDRTNQPQHF
size: NA; J: TRBJ2-7; D: TRBD1; V: TRBV6-5; DNA: TGTGCCAGCAGTTCCGGACAGGTCTCCTACGAGCAGTACTTC; CDR3: CASSSGQVSYEQYF